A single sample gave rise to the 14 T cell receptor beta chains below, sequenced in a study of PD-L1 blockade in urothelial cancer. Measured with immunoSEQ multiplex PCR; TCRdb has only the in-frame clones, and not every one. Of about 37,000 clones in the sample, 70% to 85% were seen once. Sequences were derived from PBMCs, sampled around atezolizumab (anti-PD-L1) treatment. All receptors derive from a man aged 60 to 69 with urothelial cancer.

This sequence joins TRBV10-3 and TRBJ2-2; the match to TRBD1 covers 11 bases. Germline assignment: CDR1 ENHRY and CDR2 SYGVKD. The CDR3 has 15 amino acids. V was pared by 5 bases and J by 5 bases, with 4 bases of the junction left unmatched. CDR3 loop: CAISPGQGGTGELFF. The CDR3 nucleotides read TGTGCCATCAGTCCGGGACAGGGGGGTACCGGGGAGCTGTTTTTT.

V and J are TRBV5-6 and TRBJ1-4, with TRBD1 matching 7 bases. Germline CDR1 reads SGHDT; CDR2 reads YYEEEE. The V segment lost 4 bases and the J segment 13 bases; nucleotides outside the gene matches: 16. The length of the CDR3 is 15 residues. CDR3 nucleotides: TGTGCCAGCAGCCTCCAGGGGGTTGGGTCCAAGTTACTGTTTTTT. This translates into CASSLQGVGSKLLFF.

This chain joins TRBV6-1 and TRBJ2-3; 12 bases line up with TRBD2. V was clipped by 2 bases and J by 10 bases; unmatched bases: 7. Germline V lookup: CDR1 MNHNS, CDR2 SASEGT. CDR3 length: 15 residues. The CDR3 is CASSEYWTSGAPQYF. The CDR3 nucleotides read TGTGCCAGCAGTGAATATTGGACTAGCGGGGCGCCGCAGTATTTT.

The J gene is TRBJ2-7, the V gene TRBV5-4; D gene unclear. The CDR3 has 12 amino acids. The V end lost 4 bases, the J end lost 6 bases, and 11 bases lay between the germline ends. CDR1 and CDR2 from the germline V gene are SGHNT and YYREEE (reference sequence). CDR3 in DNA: TGTGCCAGCAGCCTGGATAGAAGCGAGCAGTACTTC. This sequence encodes CASSLDRSEQYF.

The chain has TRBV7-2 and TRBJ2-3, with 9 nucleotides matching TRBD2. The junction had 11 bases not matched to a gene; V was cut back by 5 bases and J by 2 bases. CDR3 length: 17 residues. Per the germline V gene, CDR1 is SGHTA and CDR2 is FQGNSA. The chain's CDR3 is CASSPYFAGGPTDTQYF. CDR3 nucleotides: TGTGCCAGCAGCCCCTACTTCGCGGGGGGGCCCACAGATACGCAGTATTTT.

For the CDR3, the DNA is TGCGCCAGCAGCACAGGGACAGGCTCGGCATCTGGAAACACCATATATTTT. Translation: CASSTGTGSASGNTIYF. V usage is TRBV5-1 and J usage is TRBJ1-3, with TRBD1 matching over 8 bases. The germline V gene has CDR1 SGHRS and CDR2 YFSETQ. Germline trimming cut 4 bases from V and 1 base from J; bases unmatched to any gene: 10. The CDR3 totals 17 residues.

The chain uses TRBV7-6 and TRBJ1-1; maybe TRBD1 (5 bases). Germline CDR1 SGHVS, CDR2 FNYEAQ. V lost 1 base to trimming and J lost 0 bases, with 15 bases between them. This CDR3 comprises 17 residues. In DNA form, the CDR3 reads TGTGCCAGCAGCTTAGGGGCAGGGAACGGGTTGAACACTGAAGCTTTCTTT. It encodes CASSLGAGNGLNTEAFF. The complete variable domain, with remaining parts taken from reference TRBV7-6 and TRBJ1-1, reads GAGVSQSPRYKVTKRGQDVALRCDPISGHVSLYWYRQALGQGPEFLTYFNYEAQQDKSGLPNDRFSAERPEGSISTLTIQRTEQRDSAMYRCASSLGAGNGLNTEAFFGQGTRLTVV.

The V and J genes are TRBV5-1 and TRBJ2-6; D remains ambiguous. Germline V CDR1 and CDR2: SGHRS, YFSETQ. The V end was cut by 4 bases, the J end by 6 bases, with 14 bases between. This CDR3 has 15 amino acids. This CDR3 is CASSRIGEQANVLTF. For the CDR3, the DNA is TGCGCCAGCAGCCGTATTGGAGAACAGGCCAACGTCCTGACTTTC.

The CDR3 reads CASSEADRRGETQYF. As DNA, the CDR3 is TGTGCCAGCAGTGAAGCGGACAGGAGGGGAGAGACCCAGTACTTC. V and J are TRBV2 and TRBJ2-5; D is possibly TRBD1 (7 bases). Trimming cost V 0 bases and J 4 bases, with 12 bases left between them. The length of the CDR3 is 15 residues. Germline V CDR1 and CDR2: SNHLY, FYNNEI.

CDR3 DNA: TGTGCCACCAGCAGAAGACAGGGGACAGATACGCAGTATTTT. It translates to CATSRRQGTDTQYF. The rearrangement links TRBV15 to TRBJ2-3, with 8 bases fitting TRBD1. Germline loops: CDR1 LNHNV, CDR2 YYDKDF (reference sequence). With V trimmed by 2 bases and J by 3 bases, 1 base remained unmatched. This CDR3 comprises 14 residues. Full variable domain (remainder filled in from reference TRBV15 and TRBJ2-3): DAMVIQNPRYQVTQFGKPVTLSCSQTLNHNVMYWYQQKSSQAPKLLFHYYDKDFNNEADTPDNFQSRRPNTSFCFLDIRSPGLGDTAMYLCATSRRQGTDTQYFGPGTRLTVL.

Written as DNA, the CDR3 is TGTGCCAGCAGCTTCGGACAGGACGGCTATGGCTACACCTTC. It yields the protein CASSFGQDGYGYTF. This chain uses TRBV5-6 with TRBJ1-2; TRBD1 agrees at 7 bases. Germline CDR1 reads SGHDT; CDR2 reads YYEEEE. The CDR3 runs 14 residues. Trimming cost V 2 bases and J 4 bases; bases outside gene matches: 5.

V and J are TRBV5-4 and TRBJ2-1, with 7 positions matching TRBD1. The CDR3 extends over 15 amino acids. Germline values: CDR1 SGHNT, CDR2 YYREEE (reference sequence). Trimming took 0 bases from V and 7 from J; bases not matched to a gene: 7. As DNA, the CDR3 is TGTGCCAGCAGCTTGGTCCAGGGGGTTGGAAATGAGCAGTTCTTC. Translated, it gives CASSLVQGVGNEQFF.

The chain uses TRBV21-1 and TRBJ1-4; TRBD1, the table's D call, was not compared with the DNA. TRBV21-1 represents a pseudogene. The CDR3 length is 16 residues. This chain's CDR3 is CASSKVPPGRNEKLFF. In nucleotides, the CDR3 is TGTGCCAGCAGCAAAGTCCCCCCAGGGCGTAATGAAAAACTGTTTTTT.

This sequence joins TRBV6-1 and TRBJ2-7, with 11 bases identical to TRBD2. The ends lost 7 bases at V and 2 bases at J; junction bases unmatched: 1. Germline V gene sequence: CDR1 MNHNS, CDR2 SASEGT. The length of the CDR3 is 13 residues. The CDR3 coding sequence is TGTGCCAGCAAACTAGCGGGGGCCTACGAGCAGTACTTC. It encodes CASKLAGAYEQYF.